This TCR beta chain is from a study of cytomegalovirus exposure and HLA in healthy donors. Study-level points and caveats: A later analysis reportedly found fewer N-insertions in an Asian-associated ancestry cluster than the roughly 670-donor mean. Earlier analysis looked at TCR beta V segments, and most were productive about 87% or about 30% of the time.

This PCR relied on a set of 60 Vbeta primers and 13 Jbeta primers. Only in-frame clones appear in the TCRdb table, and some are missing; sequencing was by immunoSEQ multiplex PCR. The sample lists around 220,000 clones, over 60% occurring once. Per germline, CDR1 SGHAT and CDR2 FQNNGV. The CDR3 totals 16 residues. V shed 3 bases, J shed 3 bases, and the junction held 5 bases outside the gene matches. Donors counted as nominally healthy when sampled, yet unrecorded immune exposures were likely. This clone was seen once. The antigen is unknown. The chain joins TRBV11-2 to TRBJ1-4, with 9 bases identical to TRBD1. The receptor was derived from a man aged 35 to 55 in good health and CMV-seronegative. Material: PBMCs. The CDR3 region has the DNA TGTGCCAGCAGCTTGGCACAGGGGGCGGCTAATGAAAAACTGTTTTTT. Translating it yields CASSLAQGAANEKLFF.